The present entry profiles one TCR beta chain with its context. An end of the junction differs from the germline gene, which may be a read error. Original handling: Amplifying reference gene primers gave estimates of nucleated cell counts. Sequencing was performed with immunoSEQ multiplex PCR; in TCRdb, only in-frame clones are kept and a portion is missing. For V, J and clone size, that table is used; D and trimming come from the DNA. Here the sample spans around 170,000 clones, around 80% being singletons. These data come from a study of blood T cell repertoires in COVID-19. About the research overall: Researchers got acute and convalescent COVID-19 samples from the United States, Italy and Spain.

Germline CDR1 SGHTS, CDR2 YDEGEE. This CDR3 has 11 residues. This chain links TRBV5-8 with TRBJ2-5; D not certain. This receptor was taken from a man in his 70s with active or convalescent COVID-19. The sample taken for sequencing was peripheral blood. CDR3 DNA sequence: TGTGCCAGCAGCCTCCCAGAGGCCCAGTACTTC. Translating gives CASSLPEAQYF.